This TCR beta chain was profiled in a study of blood T cell repertoires in COVID-19. Assay used: immunoSEQ multiplex PCR; TCRdb lists only in-frame clones, some missing. The sample has fewer than 200,000 clones, about four fifths seen once. Patients at the Seattle site were enrolled during active infection and followed longitudinally. CDR3 length: 15 amino acids. Germline V CDR1 and CDR2: MNHEY, SVGAGI. The V gene end was trimmed by 6 bases and the J gene end by 7 bases; junction bases not matched to a gene: 8. This chain uses TRBV6-5 with TRBJ2-1; 11 bases align to TRBD2. The specimen sequenced was peripheral blood. The TCR sequence derives from a woman between 55 and 75 years old with COVID-19, enrolled during active disease. Here the CDR3 DNA reads TGTGCCAGCAGCCCCCGACTAGCGGGATGGAATGAGCAGTTCTTC. Its translation is CASSPRLAGWNEQFF.